Listed here are 3 T cell receptor beta chains from one sample, sequenced in a study of identical twins. TCRdb re-analysed the 5' RACE reads in MiXCR, keeping a single row per CDR3 protein. The sample records 500,000 to 550,000 distinct CDR3 sequences, approximately 22% being singletons. These data were also filed under a second study, of T cells expressing NK-cell markers.

The sequencing input was CD4+ T cells sorted from blood. These receptors all stem from a woman in her late teens or twenties in good health.

The V and J genes are TRBV5-1 and TRBJ2-7, with 11 positions matching TRBD1. The junction had 3 bases not matched to a gene; V was cut back by 3 bases and J by 4 bases. CDR3 size: 14 residues. Germline V CDR1 and CDR2: SGHRS, YFSETQ. CDR3 region: CASSSGQGEYEQYF. The CDR3, as DNA: TGCGCCAGCAGCTCGGGACAGGGGGAGTACGAGCAGTACTTC.

V gene TRBV6-2 or TRBV6-3 combines with J gene TRBJ2-4; D gene unclear. CDR3 length: 14 amino acids. CDR1 is MNHEY and CDR2 is SVGEGT in the germline V gene. Trimming left V 6 bases short and J 0 bases short, with 9 bases between. DNA of the CDR3: TGTGCCAGCAGCGGAGCTATAGCCAAAAACATTCAGTACTTC. Protein: CASSGAIAKNIQYF.

This clonotype occurred a few times. The V gene is TRBV7-9, the J gene TRBJ1-2, with D unresolved. V gave up 1 base and J gave up 6 bases, with 6 bases separating them. The CDR3 contains 12 residues. Germline V gene lookup returns CDR1 SEHNR and CDR2 FQNEAQ (reference sequence). DNA of the CDR3: TGTGCCAGCAGCTTAGGTGGAAATGGCTACACCTTC. This codes for CASSLGGNGYTF.